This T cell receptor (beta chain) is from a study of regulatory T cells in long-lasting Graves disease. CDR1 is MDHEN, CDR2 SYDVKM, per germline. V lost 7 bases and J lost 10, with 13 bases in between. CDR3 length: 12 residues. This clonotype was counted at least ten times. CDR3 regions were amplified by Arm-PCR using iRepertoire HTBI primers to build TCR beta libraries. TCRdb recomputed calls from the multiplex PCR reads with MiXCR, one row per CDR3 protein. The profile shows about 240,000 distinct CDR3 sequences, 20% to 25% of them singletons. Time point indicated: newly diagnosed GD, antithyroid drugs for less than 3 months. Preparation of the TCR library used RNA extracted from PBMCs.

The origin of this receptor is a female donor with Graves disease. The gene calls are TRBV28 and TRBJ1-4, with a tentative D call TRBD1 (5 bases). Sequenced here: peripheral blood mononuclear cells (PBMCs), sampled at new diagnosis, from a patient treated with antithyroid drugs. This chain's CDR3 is CASTNPRGKLFF. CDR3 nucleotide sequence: TGTGCCAGCACTAACCCGAGGGGAAAACTGTTTTTT.